The 20 T cell receptor beta chains in this list originate from one sample, sequenced in a study of cytomegalovirus exposure and HLA in healthy donors. PCR used 60 Vbeta primers and 13 Jbeta primers. Produced via immunoSEQ multiplex PCR; TCRdb's table is partial and in-frame only. This repertoire includes about 110,000 clones. Material: PBMCs. The receptors were gathered from a man aged 25 to 40 in good health and CMV-seronegative.

The chain uses TRBV11-3 and TRBJ2-7; D remains unclear. The CDR3 has 14 residues. Trimming took 5 bases from V and 0 from J, leaving 11 bases between them. Germline loops: CDR1 SGHNT, CDR2 YENEEA. The CDR3 sequence is CASSEDRSSYEQYF. DNA for the CDR3: TGTGCCAGCAGCGAAGACCGGAGCTCCTACGAGCAGTACTTC.

This sequence joins TRBV4-1 and TRBJ1-1; D is undetermined. V was pared by 0 bases and J by 0 bases, with 8 bases between. The germline V gene has CDR1 MGHRA and CDR2 YSYEKL. The length of the CDR3 is 15 residues. CDR3 in amino acids: CASSQDGHMNTEAFF. The CDR3 nucleotides are TGCGCCAGCAGCCAAGATGGGCATATGAACACTGAAGCTTTCTTT.

This chain uses TRBV29-1 with TRBJ1-3; 9 bases align to TRBD1. This CDR3 is 12 amino acids long. Looked up from germline, CDR1 is SQVTM and CDR2 is ANQGSEA. With V trimmed by 7 bases and J by 4 bases, 2 bases remained unmatched. The CDR3 spells CSAGTGGNTIYF. For the CDR3, the DNA is TGCAGCGCCGGGACAGGGGGAAACACCATATATTTT. Drawing the rest from reference TRBV29-1 and TRBJ1-3, the complete variable domain is SAVISQKPSRDICQRGTSLTIQCQVDSQVTMMFWYRQQPGQSLTLIATANQGSEATYESGFVIDKFPISRPNLTFSTLTVSNMSPEDSSIYLCSAGTGGNTIYFGEGSWLTVV.

The genes are TRBV10-3 and TRBJ1-4; D may be TRBD1 (5 bases). Germline V lookup: CDR1 ENHRY, CDR2 SYGVKD. The ends were cut back, 6 bases at V and 7 bases at J, with 15 bases in the middle. The length of the CDR3 is 14 residues. CDR3 residues: CAIRAGTGGEKLFF. In DNA, the CDR3 is TGTGCCATCAGAGCCGGGACCGGGGGTGAAAAACTGTTTTTT.

The chain recombines TRBV6-5 with TRBJ2-1; 7 bases fit TRBD1. The CDR3 contains 15 residues. V was clipped by 2 bases and J by 4 bases; unmatched bases: 5. Germline V gene data show CDR1 as MNHEY and CDR2 as SVGAGI. CDR3 loop: CASSYRDSGYNEQFF. The DNA for the CDR3 is TGTGCCAGCAGTTACCGGGACAGTGGGTACAATGAGCAGTTCTTC.

This chain links TRBV29-1 with TRBJ1-4; D possibly corresponds to TRBD1 (5 bases). Trimming took off 1 base at V and 7 bases at J, with 10 bases between the two ends. The length of the CDR3 is 13 residues. The V gene's germline CDR1 is SQVTM and CDR2 ANQGSEA. The CDR3 spells CSVEAWGGEKLFF. In DNA form, the CDR3 reads TGCAGCGTTGAAGCTTGGGGGGGTGAAAAACTGTTTTTT.

The chain combines TRBV30 with TRBJ2-3; 9 bases agree with TRBD2. Germline CDR1 is GTSNPN and CDR2 is SVGIG (reference sequence). Trimming cost V 2 bases and J 3 bases; bases outside gene matches: 3. The CDR3 contains 14 residues. CDR3 sequence: CAWSYSGGTDTQYF. DNA for the CDR3: TGTGCCTGGAGTTATAGCGGGGGAACAGATACGCAGTATTTT.

This chain uses TRBV5-1 with TRBJ1-2, with TRBD1 matching over 8 bases. The V and J ends lost 4 bases and 8 bases, in that order; junction bases with no gene match: 10. Germline CDR1 reads SGHRS; CDR2 reads YFSETQ. This CDR3 region has 14 residues. The chain's CDR3 is CASSIGQGGVGYTF. For the CDR3, the DNA is TGCGCCAGCAGCATTGGACAGGGCGGGGTCGGCTACACCTTC.

The chain joins TRBV6-5 to TRBJ1-5; 7 bases match TRBD1. CDR3 length equals 14 residues. Germline V gene data show CDR1 as MNHEY and CDR2 as SVGAGI. J was trimmed by 1 base and V by 5 bases; bases with no gene match: 2. The CDR3 region has the DNA TGTGCCAGCAGTGTACAGGGGAGCAATCAGCCCCAGCATTTT. Amino acid sequence: CASSVQGSNQPQHF.

The chain couples TRBV18 to TRBJ1-1; a weak D match, TRBD1 (5 bases). Germline V gene lookup returns CDR1 KGHSH and CDR2 LQKENI. This CDR3 is 13 amino acids long. The V gene lost 3 bases and the J gene lost 3 bases, with 8 bases spanning the gap. In nucleotides, the CDR3 is TGTGCCAGCTCACCTGGGGGGGACACTGAAGCTTTCTTT. Translation gives CASSPGGDTEAFF.

The chain has TRBV9 and TRBJ1-2; TRBD1 agrees at 7 bases. Trimming cost V 4 bases and J 5 bases; bases outside gene matches: 2. This CDR3 has 12 residues. Germline V CDR1 and CDR2: SGDLS, YYNGEE. CDR3 loop: CASSPQGYGYTF. CDR3 coding DNA: TGTGCCAGCAGCCCACAGGGGTATGGCTACACCTTC.

The chain combines TRBV7-2 with TRBJ2-1, with unresolved D. The length of the CDR3 is 14 residues. Germline CDR1 and CDR2: SGHTA and FQGNSA. V lost 1 base to trimming and J lost 4 bases, with 8 bases between them. In nucleotides, the CDR3 is TGTGCCAGCAGCTTAGGTGAGAAATACAATGAGCAGTTCTTC. Protein product: CASSLGEKYNEQFF.

J is TRBJ1-5 and V is TRBV7-2; 11 bases agree with TRBD1. The CDR3 length is 17 residues. CDR1 and CDR2 (germline): SGHTA, FQGNSA. V lost 3 bases, J lost 10 bases, and 14 bases stayed unmatched. The chain's CDR3 is CASSFGTGGGNTQPQHF. DNA for the CDR3: TGTGCCAGCAGCTTCGGGACAGGGGGTGGTAACACTCAACCCCAGCATTTT.

The chain carries TRBV5-8 and TRBJ2-5, with D possibly being TRBD1 (5 bases). The CDR3 contains 15 residues. Germline V gives CDR1 SGHTS, CDR2 YDEGEE. The V gene lost 4 bases and the J gene lost 6 bases, with 19 bases spanning the gap. CDR3 protein: CASSRFLPGLKTQYF. In DNA form, the CDR3 reads TGTGCCAGCAGCCGTTTTTTGCCAGGGTTGAAGACCCAGTACTTC.

V and J are TRBV10-1 and TRBJ2-1, with D perhaps TRBD2 (6 bases). The germline V gene encodes CDR1 WNHNN and CDR2 SYGVQD (reference sequence). Trimming cost V 6 bases and J 0 bases, with 15 bases left between them. This CDR3 has 16 amino acids. CDR3 nucleotide sequence: TGCGCCAGCAGGATTGGTAGCGGTCGCTCCTACAATGAGCAGTTCTTC. This gives the protein CASRIGSGRSYNEQFF.

This chain uses TRBV5-1 with TRBJ1-5; possible D gene TRBD1, 6 bases. Trimming took off 0 bases at V and 7 bases at J, with 17 bases between the two ends. The CDR3 has 16 residues. Germline V gene lookup returns CDR1 SGHRS and CDR2 YFSETQ. The CDR3 region has the DNA TGCGCCAGCAGCTTGGCCCCGGCAGGGGAGGGACAGCCCCAGCATTTT. Translated: CASSLAPAGEGQPQHF.

V is TRBV2 and J is TRBJ1-4; 8 bases agree with TRBD1. CDR3 length: 18 amino acids. Trimming took 0 bases from V and 7 from J; bases not matched to a gene: 13. Germline loops: CDR1 SNHLY, CDR2 FYNNEI. DNA for the CDR3: TGTGCCAGCAGTGAAGCGCCTTTGGACAGGGAAGGGCGTGAAAAACTGTTTTTT. Amino acid sequence: CASSEAPLDREGREKLFF.

The chain is built from TRBV4-2 and TRBJ2-7; maybe TRBD1 (8 bases). The CDR3 is made up of 16 amino acids. Germline V gives CDR1 LGHNA, CDR2 YNFKEQ. Between the trimmed V and J ends, which lost 4 bases and 7 bases, there was a span of 23 bases. CDR3 DNA sequence: TGTGCCAGCAGCCCTCCCTCTGGACAGGGAGGGCTAGAGCAGTACTTC. Protein product: CASSPPSGQGGLEQYF.

This chain connects TRBV5-1 to TRBJ2-7; TRBD1 matches at 8 bases. The CDR3 spans 12 residues. The V gene's germline CDR1 is SGHRS and CDR2 YFSETQ. V gave up 7 bases and J gave up 3 bases; unmatched junction bases: 3. The CDR3 DNA reads as TGCGCCAGCCGGGACAGGAACTACGAGCAGTACTTC. It encodes CASRDRNYEQYF.

The genes are TRBV2 and TRBJ1-5; D perhaps matches TRBD1 (6 bases). CDR3 size: 14 residues. Deletions cut 10 bases from V and 0 bases from J, with 13 bases between. Germline V gene sequence: CDR1 SNHLY, CDR2 FYNNEI. Here the CDR3 reads CATGQTYSNQPQHF. DNA of the CDR3: TGTGCCACAGGACAGACTTATAGCAATCAGCCCCAGCATTTT.